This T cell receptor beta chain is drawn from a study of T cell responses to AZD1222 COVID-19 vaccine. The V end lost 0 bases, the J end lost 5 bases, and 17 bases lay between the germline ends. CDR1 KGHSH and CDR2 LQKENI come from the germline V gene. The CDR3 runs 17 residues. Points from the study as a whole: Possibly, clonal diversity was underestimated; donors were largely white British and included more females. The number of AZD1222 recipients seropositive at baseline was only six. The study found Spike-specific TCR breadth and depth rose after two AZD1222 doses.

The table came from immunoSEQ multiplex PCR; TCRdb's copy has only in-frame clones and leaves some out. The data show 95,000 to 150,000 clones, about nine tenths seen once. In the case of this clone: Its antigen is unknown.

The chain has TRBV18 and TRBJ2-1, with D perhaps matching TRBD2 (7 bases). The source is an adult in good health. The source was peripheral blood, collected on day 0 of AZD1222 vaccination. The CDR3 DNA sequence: TGTGCCAGCTCACCACCGAACAGGGACTATATAGACAATGAGCAGTTCTTC. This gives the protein CASSPPNRDYIDNEQFF.